This entry is about one T cell receptor (beta chain). The PCR was carried out with 60 Vbeta primers and 13 Jbeta primers. The method was immunoSEQ multiplex PCR; TCRdb's version includes in-frame clones alone and lacks a portion of them. The sample has 150,000 to 200,000 clones; the top ten hold about 6%. The sample comes from a study of cytomegalovirus exposure and HLA in healthy donors. The V end lost 6 bases, the J end lost 4 bases, and 14 bases lay between the germline ends. The CDR3 runs 14 residues. In germline, CDR1 is MNHEY, CDR2 SVGAGI. This TCR derives from a young man in good health and CMV-seronegative. The sample consisted of PBMCs. The rearrangement uses TRBV6-5 and TRBJ2-3; TRBD2 might be the D (6 bases). CDR3 loop: CASRDGTGADTQYF. As DNA, the CDR3 is TGTGCCAGCAGGGACGGGACTGGGGCAGATACGCAGTATTTT.